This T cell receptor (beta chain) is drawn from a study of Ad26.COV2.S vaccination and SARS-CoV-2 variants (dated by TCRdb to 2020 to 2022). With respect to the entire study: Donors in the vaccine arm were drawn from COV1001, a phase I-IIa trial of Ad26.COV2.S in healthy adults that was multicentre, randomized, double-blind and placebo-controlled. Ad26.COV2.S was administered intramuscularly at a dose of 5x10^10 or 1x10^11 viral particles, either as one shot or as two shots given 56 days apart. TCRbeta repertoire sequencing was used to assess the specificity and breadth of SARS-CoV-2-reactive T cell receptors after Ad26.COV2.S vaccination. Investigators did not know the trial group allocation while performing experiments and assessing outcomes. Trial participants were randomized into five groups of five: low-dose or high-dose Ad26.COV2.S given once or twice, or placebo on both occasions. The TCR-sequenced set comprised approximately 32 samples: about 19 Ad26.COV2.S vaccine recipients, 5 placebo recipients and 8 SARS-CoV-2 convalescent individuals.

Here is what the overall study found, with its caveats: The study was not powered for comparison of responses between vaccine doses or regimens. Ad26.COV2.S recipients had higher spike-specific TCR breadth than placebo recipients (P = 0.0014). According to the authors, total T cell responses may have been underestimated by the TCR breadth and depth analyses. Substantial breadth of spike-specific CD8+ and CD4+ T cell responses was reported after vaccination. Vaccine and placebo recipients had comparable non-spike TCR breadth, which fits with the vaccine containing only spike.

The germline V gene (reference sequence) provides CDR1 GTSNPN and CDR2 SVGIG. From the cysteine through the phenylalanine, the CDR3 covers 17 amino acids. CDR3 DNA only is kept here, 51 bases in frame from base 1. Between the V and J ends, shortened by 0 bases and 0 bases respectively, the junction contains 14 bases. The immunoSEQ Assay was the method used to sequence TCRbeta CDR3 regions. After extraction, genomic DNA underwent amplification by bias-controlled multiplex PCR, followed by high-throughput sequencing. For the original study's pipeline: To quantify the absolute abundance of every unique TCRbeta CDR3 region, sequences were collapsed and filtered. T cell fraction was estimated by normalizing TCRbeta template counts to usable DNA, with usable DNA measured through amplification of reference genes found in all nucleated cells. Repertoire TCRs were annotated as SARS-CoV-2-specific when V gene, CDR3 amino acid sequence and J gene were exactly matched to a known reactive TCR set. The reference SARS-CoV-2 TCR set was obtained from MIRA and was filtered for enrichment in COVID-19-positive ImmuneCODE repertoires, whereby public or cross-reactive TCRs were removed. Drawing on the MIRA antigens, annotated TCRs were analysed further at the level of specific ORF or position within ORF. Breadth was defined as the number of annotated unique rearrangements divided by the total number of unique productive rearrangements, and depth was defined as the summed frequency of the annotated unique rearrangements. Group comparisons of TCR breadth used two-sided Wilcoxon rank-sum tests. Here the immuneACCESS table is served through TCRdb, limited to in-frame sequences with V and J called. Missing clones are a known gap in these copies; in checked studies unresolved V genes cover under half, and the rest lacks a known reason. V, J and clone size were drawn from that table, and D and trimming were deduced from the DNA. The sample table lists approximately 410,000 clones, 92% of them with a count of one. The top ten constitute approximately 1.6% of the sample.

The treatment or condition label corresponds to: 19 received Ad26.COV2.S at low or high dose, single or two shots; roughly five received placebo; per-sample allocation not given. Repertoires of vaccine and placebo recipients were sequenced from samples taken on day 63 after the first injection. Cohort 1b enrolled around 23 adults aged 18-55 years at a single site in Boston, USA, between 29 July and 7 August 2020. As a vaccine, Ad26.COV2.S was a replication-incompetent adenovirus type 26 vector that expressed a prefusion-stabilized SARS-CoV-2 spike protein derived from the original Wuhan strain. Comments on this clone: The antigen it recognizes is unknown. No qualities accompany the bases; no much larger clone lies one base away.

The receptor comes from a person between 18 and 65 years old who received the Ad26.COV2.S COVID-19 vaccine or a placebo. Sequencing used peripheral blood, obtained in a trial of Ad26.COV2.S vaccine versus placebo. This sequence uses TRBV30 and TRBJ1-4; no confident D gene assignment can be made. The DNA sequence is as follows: TGTGCCTGGAGTGTATCAGAAGTGCTCCCAACTAATGAAAAACTGTTTTTT. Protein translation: CAWSVSEVLPTNEKLFF.